The following is a T cell receptor (beta chain) sequence with its context. This clonotype was detected only a few times. Its antigen is currently not known. There are no base qualities to consult, and no much larger clone falls within one base. The time point label for this specimen denotes: longitudinal time-point 3. For unsorted PBMC libraries, 2 million PBMCs were used after storage in RNAlater at -80 degrees C until RNA extraction. The multiple sclerosis patients were enrolled in a US clinical protocol that evaluated disease progression with magnetic resonance imaging. Peripheral blood underwent Ficoll-Hypaque density gradient centrifugation to isolate PBMCs, which were then cryopreserved in liquid nitrogen. The sample is drawn from a study of neurological immune-mediated disorders (dated by TCRdb to the late 2010s). Some background on the complete study: Among the approximately 34 multiple sclerosis patients, relapsing-remitting MS accounted for about 31 and secondary progressive MS accounted for 3. Peripheral blood TCR-beta repertoires from HTLV-I-associated myelopathy (HAM/TSP) patients, multiple sclerosis patients and healthy controls were compared by UMI-based sequencing. Longitudinal samples, technical triplicates and paired sorted CD4+ and CD8+ T-cell subsets, alongside PBMC samples, were included among the approximately 110 TCR-beta libraries. Each longitudinal HAM/TSP and healthy donor was sampled at 3 time-points spaced at roughly 3-40 month intervals. Of the approximately 65 subjects in the cohort, roughly 14 were HAM/TSP patients, about 34 were multiple sclerosis patients, and roughly 20 were healthy controls.

Beyond this particular receptor, the publication reports: No identical CDR3 amino acid sequences were found to be shared among expanded clones across subjects, suggesting that TCR-beta repertoires were private in all groups. The MS cluster was not associated with any clinical or MRI features, and the authors stated that larger cohorts are needed. In a phylogenetic analysis, the repertoires of 18 out of 34 MS patients fell into a single cluster of related CDR3 sequences, pointing to a possible signature at the repertoire level. TCR clonal expansion was highest in HAM/TSP patients and lowest in MS patients, with MS patients falling below even healthy controls.

cDNA synthesis used template-switch 5'RACE with a primer carrying a 10-nucleotide random unique molecular identifier tagging each TCR transcript. Every sequencing run yielded over 180 million TCR-beta sequences covering 15-18 subjects. The RNeasy kit was used for extraction of total RNA. Using the KAPA Real-time Library Amplification kit, TCR-beta VDJ regions were amplified with primers for the TCR constant region and the 5'RACE anchor. Sample indexes and Illumina adaptors were added in a first PCR, after which library yield was increased in a second PCR. After Ampure bead purification, the roughly 650 bp TCR product was size-selected on a 2% E-gel SizeSelection system. Before pooling, library quality was checked on a Bioanalyzer, concentration was measured with Qubit, and libraries were quantified with the Kapa Library Quantification kit. Paired-end 2 x 150 bp sequencing of the libraries was performed on an Illumina HiSeq 2500. To increase sequence diversity, roughly 25-31% phiX was spiked into each library pool. In the authors' own workflow: Quality-filtered reads were processed with the UMI-based MiGEC pipeline, which removed over 75% of raw TCR sequences during error correction. IMGT germline references were used for alignment of VDJ genes, and clonotypes were defined by a unique CDR3 amino acid sequence together with V-J genes. Clonal expansion, Shannon diversity and CDR3 relatedness (CalcPairwiseDistances, ClusterSamples) were evaluated with VDJtools, and phylogenetic trees were built with CLCbio workbench. A clone was classed as expanded if it had 8 or more unique UMIs, a cutoff based on coefficient-of-variation modelling across technical triplicates. The public reads were run again by TCRdb, first through fastp at Q25 and then through MiXCR, and only productive beta chains were kept. Rows with a matching CDR3 protein are joined into one entry that keeps the most common DNA and genes. The V and J calls follow TCRdb's processing rather than the paper's. Across this sample there are fewer than 85,000 distinct CDR3 sequences, with approximately 4.3% seen only once. More than 5% of the sample goes to the ten largest clones.

The trim is 1 base for V and 7 bases for J, with a gap of 16 bases between the germline ends. The CDR1 and CDR2 encoded by the germline V gene are SGHVS and FNYEAQ. Counted from cysteine to phenylalanine, this CDR3 has 15 amino acids. Just the 45-base CDR3 DNA is kept, in frame starting at base 1. The chain is encoded by TRBV7-6 joined to TRBJ2-5, with TRBD1 perhaps the D gene, on 6 matching bases. The origin of this receptor is a woman in her fifties or sixties with multiple sclerosis. Sequences were obtained from PBMCs. The DNA sequence reads TGTGCCAGCAGCTTAGGAGGGGGAGCTTCAGGGACCCAGTACTTC. Its protein is CASSLGGGASGTQYF.